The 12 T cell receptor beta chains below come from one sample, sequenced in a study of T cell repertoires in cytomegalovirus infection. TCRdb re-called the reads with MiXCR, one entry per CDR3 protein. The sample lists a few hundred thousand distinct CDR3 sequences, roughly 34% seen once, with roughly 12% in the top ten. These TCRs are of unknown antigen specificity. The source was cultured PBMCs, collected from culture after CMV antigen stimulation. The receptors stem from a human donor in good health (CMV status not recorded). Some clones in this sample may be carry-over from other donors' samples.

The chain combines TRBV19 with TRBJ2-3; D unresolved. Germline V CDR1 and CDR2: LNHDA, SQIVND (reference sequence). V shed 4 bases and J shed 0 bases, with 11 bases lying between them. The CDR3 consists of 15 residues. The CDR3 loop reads CASSTPTRSTDTQYF. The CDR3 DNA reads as TGTGCCAGTAGTACCCCCACTCGTAGCACAGATACGCAGTATTTT.

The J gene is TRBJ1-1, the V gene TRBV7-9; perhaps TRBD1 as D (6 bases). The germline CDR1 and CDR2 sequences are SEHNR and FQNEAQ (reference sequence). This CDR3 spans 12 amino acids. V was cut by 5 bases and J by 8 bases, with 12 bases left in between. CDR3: CASSLPQGEAFF. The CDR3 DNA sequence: TGTGCCAGCAGCCTACCACAGGGCGAAGCTTTCTTT.

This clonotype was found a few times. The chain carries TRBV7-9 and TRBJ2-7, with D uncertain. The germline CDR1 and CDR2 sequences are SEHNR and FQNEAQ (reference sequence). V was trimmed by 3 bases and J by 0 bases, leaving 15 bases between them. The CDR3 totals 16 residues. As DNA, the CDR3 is TGTGCCAGCAGCTTCTCCGAAGCTAGGATCTCCTACGAGCAGTACTTC. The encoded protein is CASSFSEARISYEQYF.

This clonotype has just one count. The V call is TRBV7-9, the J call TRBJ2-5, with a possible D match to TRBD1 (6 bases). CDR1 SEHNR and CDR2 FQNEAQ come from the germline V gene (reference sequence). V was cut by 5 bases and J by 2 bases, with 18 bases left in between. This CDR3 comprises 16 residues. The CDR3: CASSPTGILLQETQYF. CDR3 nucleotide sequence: TGTGCCAGCAGCCCCACAGGGATCCTTCTGCAAGAGACCCAGTACTTC. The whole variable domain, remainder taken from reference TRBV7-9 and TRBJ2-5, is DTGVSQNPRHKITKRGQNVTFRCDPISEHNRLYWYRQTLGQGPEFLTYFQNEAQLEKSRLLSDRFSAERPKGSFSTLEIQRTEQGDSAMYLCASSPTGILLQETQYFGPGTRLLVL.

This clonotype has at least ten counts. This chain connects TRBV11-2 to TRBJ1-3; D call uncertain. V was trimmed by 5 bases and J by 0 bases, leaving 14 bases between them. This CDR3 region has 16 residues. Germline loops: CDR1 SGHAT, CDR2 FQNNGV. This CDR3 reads CASSPLVGSSGNTIYF. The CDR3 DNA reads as TGTGCCAGCAGCCCGCTGGTGGGGAGCTCTGGAAACACCATATATTTT.

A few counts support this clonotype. CDR3 sequence reads: CASTPRRAGGSTDTQYF. The CDR3 DNA reads TGTGCCAGCACCCCAAGGAGAGCGGGAGGGAGCACAGATACGCAGTATTTT. The V call is TRBV6-2 or TRBV6-3, the J call TRBJ2-3; 10 bases fit TRBD2. Germline V gene lookup returns CDR1 MNHEY and CDR2 SVGEGT. Germline trimming cut 7 bases from V and 0 bases from J; bases unmatched to any gene: 10. The CDR3 is 17 residues long.

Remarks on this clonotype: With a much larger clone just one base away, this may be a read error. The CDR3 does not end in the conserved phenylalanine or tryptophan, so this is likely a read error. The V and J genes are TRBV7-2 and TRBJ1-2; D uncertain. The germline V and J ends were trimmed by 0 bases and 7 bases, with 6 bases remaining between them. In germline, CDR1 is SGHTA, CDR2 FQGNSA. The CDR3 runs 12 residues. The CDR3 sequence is CASSLAGVGYTY. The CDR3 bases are TGTGCCAGCAGCTTAGCCGGGGTTGGCTACACCTAC.

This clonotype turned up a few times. Written as DNA, the CDR3 is TGTGCCAGCAGCTCCATGGACAGGCACCAGCAGTACTTC. Amino acids: CASSSMDRHQQYF. This rearrangement joins TRBV7-9 to TRBJ2-7; TRBD1 matches at 7 bases. The V gene end was trimmed by 4 bases and the J gene end by 8 bases; junction bases not matched to a gene: 8. The CDR3 runs to 13 residues. The germline V gene encodes CDR1 SEHNR and CDR2 FQNEAQ (reference sequence).

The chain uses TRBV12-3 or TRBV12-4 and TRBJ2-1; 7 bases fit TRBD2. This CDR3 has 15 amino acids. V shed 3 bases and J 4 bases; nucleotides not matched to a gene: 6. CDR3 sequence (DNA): TGTGCCAGCAGTTTTTGGCTAGCGGAGTACAATGAGCAGTTCTTC. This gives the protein CASSFWLAEYNEQFF.

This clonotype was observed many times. The CDR3 is CASSSYRDRDNYGYTF. CDR3 nucleotides: TGTGCCAGCAGCTCGTATAGGGACAGGGATAACTATGGCTACACCTTC. The gene calls are TRBV7-2 and TRBJ1-2; 9 positions agree with TRBD1. Germline CDR1 SGHTA, CDR2 FQGNSA. J was trimmed by 1 base and V by 4 bases; bases with no gene match: 7. The CDR3 consists of 16 residues.

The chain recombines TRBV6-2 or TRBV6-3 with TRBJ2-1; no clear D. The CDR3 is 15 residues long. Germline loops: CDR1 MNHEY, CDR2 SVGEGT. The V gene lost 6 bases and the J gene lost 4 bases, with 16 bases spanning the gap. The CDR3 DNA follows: TGTGCCAGCAGCTCCGACGGATACCTATACAATGAGCAGTTCTTC. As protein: CASSSDGYLYNEQFF.

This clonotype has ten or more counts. CDR3 residues: CASSLPEGLAGIADTQYF. The CDR3, as DNA: TGTGCCAGCAGCTTACCGGAAGGACTAGCGGGAATCGCAGATACGCAGTATTTT. The V gene is TRBV7-9, the J gene TRBJ2-3, with TRBD2 matching over 12 bases. Germline V gene data show CDR1 as SEHNR and CDR2 as FQNEAQ (reference sequence). CDR3 length: 18 residues. The V segment lost 2 bases and the J segment 4 bases; nucleotides outside the gene matches: 10.